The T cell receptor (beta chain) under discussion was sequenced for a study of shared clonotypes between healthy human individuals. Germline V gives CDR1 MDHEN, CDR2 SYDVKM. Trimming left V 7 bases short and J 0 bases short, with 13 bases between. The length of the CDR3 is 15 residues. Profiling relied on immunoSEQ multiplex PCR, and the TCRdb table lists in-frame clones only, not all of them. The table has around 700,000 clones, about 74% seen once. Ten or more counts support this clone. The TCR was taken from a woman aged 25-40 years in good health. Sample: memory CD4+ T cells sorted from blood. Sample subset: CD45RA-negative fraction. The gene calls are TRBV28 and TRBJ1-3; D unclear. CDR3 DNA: TGTGCCAGCACCGCTGGGGTGAACTCTGGAAACACCATATATTTT. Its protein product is CASTAGVNSGNTIYF. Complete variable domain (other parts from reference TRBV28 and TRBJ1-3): DVKVTQSSRYLVKRTGEKVFLECVQDMDHENMFWYRQDPGLGLRLIYFSYDVKMKEKGDIPEGYSVSREKKERFSLILESASTNQTSMYLCASTAGVNSGNTIYFGEGSWLTVV.